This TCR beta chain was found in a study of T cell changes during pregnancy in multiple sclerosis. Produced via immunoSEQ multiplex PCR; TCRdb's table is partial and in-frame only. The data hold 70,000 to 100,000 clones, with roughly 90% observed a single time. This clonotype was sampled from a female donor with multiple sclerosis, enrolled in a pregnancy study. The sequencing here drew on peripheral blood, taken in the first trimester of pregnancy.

CDR3 region: CASSRTGDSGANVLTF. The CDR3 DNA is TGCGCCAGCAGCCGGACAGGGGACTCTGGGGCCAACGTCCTGACTTTC. The chain recombines TRBV5-1 with TRBJ2-6; TRBD1 agrees at 9 bases. Looked up from germline, CDR1 is SGHRS and CDR2 is YFSETQ. The CDR3 consists of 16 residues. J was trimmed by 0 bases and V by 4 bases; bases with no gene match: 2.